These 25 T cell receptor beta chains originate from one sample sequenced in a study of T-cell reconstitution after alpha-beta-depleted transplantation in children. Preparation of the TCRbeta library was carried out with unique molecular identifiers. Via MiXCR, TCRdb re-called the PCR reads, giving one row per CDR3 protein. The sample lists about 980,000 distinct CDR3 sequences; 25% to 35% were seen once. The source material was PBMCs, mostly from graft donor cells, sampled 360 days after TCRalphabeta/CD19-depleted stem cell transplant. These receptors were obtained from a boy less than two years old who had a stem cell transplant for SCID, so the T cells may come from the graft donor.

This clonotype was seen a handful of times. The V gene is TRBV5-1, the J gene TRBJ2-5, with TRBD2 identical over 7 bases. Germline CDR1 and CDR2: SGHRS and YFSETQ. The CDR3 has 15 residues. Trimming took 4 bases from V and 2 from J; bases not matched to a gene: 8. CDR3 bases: TGCGCCAGCAGCAGCGGTGTGGGACTACAAGAGACCCAGTACTTC. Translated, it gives CASSSGVGLQETQYF.

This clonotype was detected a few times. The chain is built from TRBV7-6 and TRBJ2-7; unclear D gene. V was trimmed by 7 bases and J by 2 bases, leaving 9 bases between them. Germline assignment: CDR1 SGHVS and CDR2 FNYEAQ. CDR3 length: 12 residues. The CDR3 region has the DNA TGTGCCAGCACAGGCAGACCCTACGAGCAGTACTTC. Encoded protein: CASTGRPYEQYF.

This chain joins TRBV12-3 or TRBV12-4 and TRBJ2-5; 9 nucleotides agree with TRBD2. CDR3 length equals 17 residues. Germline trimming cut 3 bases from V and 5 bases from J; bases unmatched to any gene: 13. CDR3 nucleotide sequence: TGTGCCAGCAGTTTCACGACTAGCGGCGCAGTTGGGGAGACCCAGTACTTC. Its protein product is CASSFTTSGAVGETQYF.

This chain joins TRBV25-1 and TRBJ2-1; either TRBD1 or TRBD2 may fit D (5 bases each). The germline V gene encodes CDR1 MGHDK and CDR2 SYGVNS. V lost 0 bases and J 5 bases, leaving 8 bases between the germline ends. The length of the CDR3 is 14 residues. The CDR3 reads CASSEYGGNNEQFF. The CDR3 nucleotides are TGTGCCAGCAGTGAATATGGGGGTAACAATGAGCAGTTCTTC.

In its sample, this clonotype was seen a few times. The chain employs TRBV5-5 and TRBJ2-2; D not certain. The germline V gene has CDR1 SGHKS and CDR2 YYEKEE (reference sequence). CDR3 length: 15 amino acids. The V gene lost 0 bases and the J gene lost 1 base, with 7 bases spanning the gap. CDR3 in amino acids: CASSLVRMNTGELFF. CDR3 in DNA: TGTGCCAGCAGCTTGGTTCGGATGAACACCGGGGAGCTGTTTTTT. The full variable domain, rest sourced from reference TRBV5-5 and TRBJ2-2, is DAGVTQSPTHLIKTRGQQVTLRCSPISGHKSVSWYQQVLGQGPQFIFQYYEKEERGRGNFPDRFSARQFPNYSSELNVNALLLGDSALYLCASSLVRMNTGELFFGEGSRLTVL.

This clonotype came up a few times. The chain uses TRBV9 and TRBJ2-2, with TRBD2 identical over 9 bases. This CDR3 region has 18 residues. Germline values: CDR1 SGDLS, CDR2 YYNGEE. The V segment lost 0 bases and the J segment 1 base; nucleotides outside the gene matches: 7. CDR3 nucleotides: TGTGCCAGCAGCGTAGCCCCCAGGACTAGCGAGAACACCGGGGAGCTGTTTTTT. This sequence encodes CASSVAPRTSENTGELFF.

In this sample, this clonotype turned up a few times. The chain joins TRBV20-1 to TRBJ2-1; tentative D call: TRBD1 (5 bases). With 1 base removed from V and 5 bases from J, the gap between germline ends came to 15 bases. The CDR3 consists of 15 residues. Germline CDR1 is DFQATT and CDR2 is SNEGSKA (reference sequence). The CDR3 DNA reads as TGCAGTGCTAGAGTAAGGGGCTGGAAGAACAATGAGCAGTTCTTC. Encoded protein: CSARVRGWKNNEQFF.

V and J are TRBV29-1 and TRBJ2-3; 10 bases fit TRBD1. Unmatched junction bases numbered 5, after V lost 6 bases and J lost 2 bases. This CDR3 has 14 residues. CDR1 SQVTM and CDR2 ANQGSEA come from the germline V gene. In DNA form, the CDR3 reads TGCAGCGTCGCCGGGACAGGGGTCACAGATACGCAGTATTTT. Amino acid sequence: CSVAGTGVTDTQYF.

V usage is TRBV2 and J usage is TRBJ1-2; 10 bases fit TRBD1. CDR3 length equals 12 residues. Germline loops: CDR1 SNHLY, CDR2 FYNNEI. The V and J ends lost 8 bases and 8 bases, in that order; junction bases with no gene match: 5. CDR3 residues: CASGGQGFGYTF. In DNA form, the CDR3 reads TGTGCCAGCGGGGGACAGGGGTTCGGCTACACCTTC.

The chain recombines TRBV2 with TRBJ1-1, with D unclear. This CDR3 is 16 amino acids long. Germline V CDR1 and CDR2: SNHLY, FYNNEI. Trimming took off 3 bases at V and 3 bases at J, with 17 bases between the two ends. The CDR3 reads CASSEIVVPGDTEAFF. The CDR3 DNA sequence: TGTGCCAGCAGTGAGATAGTGGTGCCCGGGGACACTGAAGCTTTCTTT.

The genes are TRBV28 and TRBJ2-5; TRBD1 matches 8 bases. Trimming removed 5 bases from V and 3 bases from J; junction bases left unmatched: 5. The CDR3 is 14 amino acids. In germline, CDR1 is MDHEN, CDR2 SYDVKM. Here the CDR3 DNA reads TGTGCCAGCAGTAACCGGGACAGGAAAGAGACCCAGTACTTC. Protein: CASSNRDRKETQYF.

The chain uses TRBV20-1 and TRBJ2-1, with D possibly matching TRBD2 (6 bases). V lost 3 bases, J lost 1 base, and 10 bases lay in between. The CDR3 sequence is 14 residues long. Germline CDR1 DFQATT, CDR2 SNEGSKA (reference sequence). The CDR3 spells CSASRAGSYNEQFF. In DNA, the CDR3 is TGCAGTGCTAGCCGGGCGGGATCCTACAATGAGCAGTTCTTC.

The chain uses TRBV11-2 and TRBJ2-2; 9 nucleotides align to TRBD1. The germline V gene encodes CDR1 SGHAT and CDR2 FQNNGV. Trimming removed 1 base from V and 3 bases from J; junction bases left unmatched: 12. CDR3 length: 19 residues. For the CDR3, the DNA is TGTGCCAGCAGCTTAGTTCGAGGACAGGGGCCGGAGGACACCGGGGAGCTGTTTTTT. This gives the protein CASSLVRGQGPEDTGELFF.

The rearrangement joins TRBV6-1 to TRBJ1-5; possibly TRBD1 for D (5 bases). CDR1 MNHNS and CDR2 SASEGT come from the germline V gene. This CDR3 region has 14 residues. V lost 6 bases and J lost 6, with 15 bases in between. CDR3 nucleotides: TGTGCCAGCAGGGCAGGGCCGTTTGGTCAGCCCCAGCATTTT. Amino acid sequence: CASRAGPFGQPQHF.

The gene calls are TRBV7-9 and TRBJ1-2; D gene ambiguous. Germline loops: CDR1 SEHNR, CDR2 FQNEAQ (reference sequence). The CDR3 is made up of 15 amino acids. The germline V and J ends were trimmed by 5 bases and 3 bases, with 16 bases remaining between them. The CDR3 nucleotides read TGTGCCAGCAGCCCGGGATCAGTAAGGCACTATGGCTACACCTTC. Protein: CASSPGSVRHYGYTF.

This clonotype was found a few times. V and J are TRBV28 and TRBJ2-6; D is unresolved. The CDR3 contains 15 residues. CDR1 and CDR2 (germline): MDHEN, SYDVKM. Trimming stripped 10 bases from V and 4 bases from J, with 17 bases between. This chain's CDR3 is CATSKVRKGANVLTF. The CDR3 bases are TGTGCCACCTCGAAGGTCCGAAAAGGGGCCAACGTCCTGACTTTC.

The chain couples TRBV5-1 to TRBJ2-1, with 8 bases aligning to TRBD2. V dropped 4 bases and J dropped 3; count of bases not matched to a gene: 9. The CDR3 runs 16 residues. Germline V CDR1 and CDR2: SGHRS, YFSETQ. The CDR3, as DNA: TGCGCCAGCAGCATTCTGAGCGGGGGCGGCTACAATGAGCAGTTCTTC. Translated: CASSILSGGGYNEQFF.

The CDR3, as DNA: TGTGCCAGCAGTTTAGGGGTCGCCACTGAAGCTTTCTTT. Translated, it gives CASSLGVATEAFF. This chain connects TRBV12-3 or TRBV12-4 to TRBJ1-1; unclear D gene. V dropped 1 base and J dropped 4 bases, with 7 bases sitting between them. The CDR3 runs to 13 residues.

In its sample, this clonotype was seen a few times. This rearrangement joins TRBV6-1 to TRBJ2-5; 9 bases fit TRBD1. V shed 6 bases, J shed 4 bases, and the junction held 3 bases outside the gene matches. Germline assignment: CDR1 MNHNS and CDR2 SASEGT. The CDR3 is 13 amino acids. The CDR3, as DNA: TGTGCCAGCAGGGGGACAGGGTCAGAGACCCAGTACTTC. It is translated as CASRGTGSETQYF.

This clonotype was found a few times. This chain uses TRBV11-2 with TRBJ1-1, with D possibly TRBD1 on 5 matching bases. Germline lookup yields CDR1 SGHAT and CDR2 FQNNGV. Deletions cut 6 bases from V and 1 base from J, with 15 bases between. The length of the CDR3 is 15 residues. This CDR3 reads CASRLPGRGNTEAFF. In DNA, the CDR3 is TGTGCCAGCAGATTACCGGGACGCGGGAACACTGAAGCTTTCTTT.

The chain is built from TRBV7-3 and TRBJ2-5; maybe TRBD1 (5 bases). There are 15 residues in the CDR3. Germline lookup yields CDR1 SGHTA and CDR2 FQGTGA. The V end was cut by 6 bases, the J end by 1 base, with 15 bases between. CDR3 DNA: TGTGCCAGCAGTCTAAATATAGGGGCCCAAGAGACCCAGTACTTC. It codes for CASSLNIGAQETQYF.

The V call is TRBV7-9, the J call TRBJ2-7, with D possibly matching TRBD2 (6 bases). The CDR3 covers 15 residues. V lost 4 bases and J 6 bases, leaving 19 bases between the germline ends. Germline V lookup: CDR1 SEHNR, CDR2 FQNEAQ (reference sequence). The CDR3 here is CASSSRGLRQGEQYF. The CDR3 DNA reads TGTGCCAGCAGCTCAAGGGGACTCCGTCAGGGCGAGCAGTACTTC.

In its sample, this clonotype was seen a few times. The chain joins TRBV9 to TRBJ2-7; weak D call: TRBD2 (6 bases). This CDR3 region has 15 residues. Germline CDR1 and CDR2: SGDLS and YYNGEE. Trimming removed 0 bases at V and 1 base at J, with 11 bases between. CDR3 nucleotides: TGTGCCAGCAGCGTAGCAGTAGGGAGGTCCTACGAGCAGTACTTC. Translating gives CASSVAVGRSYEQYF.

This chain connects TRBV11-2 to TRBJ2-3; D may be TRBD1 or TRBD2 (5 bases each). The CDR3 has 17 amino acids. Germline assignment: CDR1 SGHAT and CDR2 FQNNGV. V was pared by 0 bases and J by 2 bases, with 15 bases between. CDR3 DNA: TGTGCCAGCAGCTTAGATGGGGGTAGCCCGATCACAGATACGCAGTATTTT. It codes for CASSLDGGSPITDTQYF.

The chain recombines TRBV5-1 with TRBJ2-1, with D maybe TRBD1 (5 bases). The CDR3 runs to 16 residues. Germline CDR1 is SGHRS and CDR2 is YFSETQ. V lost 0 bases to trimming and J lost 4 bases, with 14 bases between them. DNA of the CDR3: TGCGCCAGCAGCTTGGGGGGCGGTAAACTATACAATGAGCAGTTCTTC. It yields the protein CASSLGGGKLYNEQFF.